Here is one TCR beta chain with its context. This sequence may be a read error, since a much larger clone differs from it by one base. Assembly of TCR beta libraries relied on iRepertoire HTBI primers together with Arm-PCR of CDR3 regions. Each CDR3 protein gets one entry after TCRdb re-called the multiplex PCR reads with MiXCR. The sample holds around 250,000 distinct CDR3 sequences, around 18% seen once. The source of the sample is a study of regulatory T cells in long-lasting Graves disease. The CDR3 is 12 amino acids. Germline V gives CDR1 SGHTA, CDR2 FQGTGA. Time point in this sample: newly diagnosed GD, antithyroid drugs for less than 3 months. Isolated PBMC RNA provided the starting material for the TCR library. The data were also submitted as part of a second study, on T cells in Graves' hyperthyroidism and ophthalmopathy. That work adds: Patients aged 18 to 65 had newly diagnosed hyperthyroidism lasting under 2 months.

This clonotype originated in a woman in her 30s with Graves disease. V and J are TRBV7-3 and TRBJ2-1; D unclear. The sequencing here drew on peripheral blood mononuclear cells (PBMCs), taken at new diagnosis, from a patient treated with antithyroid drugs. CDR3 sequence: CAGSLIGSEQFF. As DNA, the CDR3 is TGTGCCGGCAGCTTAATTGGGTCTGAGCAGTTCTTC.